This entry describes one TCR beta chain. The germline V gene has CDR1 SEHNR and CDR2 FQNEAQ (reference sequence). The CDR3 length is 15 residues. J was trimmed by 5 bases and V by 0 bases; bases with no gene match: 3. Profiling relied on immunoSEQ multiplex PCR, and the TCRdb table lists in-frame clones only, not all of them. Of fewer than 300,000 clones listed, around 90% were seen once; the top ten hold 1% to 1.3%. The data were taken from a study of blood T cell repertoires in COVID-19. The participants were between roughly 18 and 100 years old and came from 24 US areas. Which cohort a participant joined came from the clinical history participants gave.

Sample: PBMCs or T cells enriched from blood (not recorded which). This chain connects TRBV7-9 to TRBJ1-5, with 8 bases that match TRBD1. This clonotype was obtained from a woman under 40 who had recovered from COVID-19. CDR3 DNA: TGTGCCAGCAGCTTAGCGGACAGGGAGGATCAGCCCCAGCATTTT. Its translation: CASSLADREDQPQHF.